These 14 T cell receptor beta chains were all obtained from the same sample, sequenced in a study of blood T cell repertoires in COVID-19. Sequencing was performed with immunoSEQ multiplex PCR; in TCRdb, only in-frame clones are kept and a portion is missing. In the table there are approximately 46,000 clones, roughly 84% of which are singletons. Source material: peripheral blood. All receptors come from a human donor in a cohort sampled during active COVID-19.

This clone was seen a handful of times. The CDR3 region has the DNA TGTGCCAGCAGCCAAGATGGGACAGGTGCAATGAACACTGAAGCTTTCTTT. The encoded protein is CASSQDGTGAMNTEAFF. The chain recombines TRBV3-1 (or the pseudogene TRBV3-2) with TRBJ1-1; the match to TRBD1 covers 8 bases. CDR3 size: 17 residues. Germline assignment: CDR1 LGHDT and CDR2 YNNKEL (reference sequence). J lost 0 bases, V lost 0 bases, and 6 bases had no gene match.

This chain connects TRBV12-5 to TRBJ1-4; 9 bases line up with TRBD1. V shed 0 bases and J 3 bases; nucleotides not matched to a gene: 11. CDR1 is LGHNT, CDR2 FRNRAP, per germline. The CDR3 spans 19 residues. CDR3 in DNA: TGTGCTAGTGGTTTGGTCACAGGGGGCTTCGATTCGCCTAATGAAAAACTGTTTTTT. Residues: CASGLVTGGFDSPNEKLFF.

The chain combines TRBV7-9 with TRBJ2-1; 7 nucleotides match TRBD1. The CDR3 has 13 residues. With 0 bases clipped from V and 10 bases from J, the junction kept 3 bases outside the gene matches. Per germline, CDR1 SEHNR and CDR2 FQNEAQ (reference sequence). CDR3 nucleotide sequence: TGTGCCAGCAGCTTAGCTACAGGGGCCGAGCAGTTCTTC. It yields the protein CASSLATGAEQFF. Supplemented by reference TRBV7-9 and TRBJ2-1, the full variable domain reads DTGVSQNPRHKITKRGQNVTFRCDPISEHNRLYWYRQTLGQGPEFLTYFQNEAQLEKSRLLSDRFSAERPKGSFSTLEIQRTEQGDSAMYLCASSLATGAEQFFGPGTRLTVL.

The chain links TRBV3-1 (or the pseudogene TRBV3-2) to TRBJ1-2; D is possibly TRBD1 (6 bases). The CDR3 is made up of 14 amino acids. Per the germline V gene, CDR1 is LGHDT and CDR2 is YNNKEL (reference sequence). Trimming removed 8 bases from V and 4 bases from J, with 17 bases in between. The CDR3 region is CASGYLDRPYGYTF. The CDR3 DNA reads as TGTGCCAGCGGCTACCTGGACAGACCCTATGGCTACACCTTC.

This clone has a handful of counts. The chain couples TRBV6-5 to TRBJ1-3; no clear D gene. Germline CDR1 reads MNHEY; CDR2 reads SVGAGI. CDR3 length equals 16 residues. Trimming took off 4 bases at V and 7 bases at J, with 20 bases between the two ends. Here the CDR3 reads CASSSVGRGGVNTIYF. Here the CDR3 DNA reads TGTGCCAGCAGTTCCGTCGGGCGGGGTGGAGTGAACACCATATATTTT.

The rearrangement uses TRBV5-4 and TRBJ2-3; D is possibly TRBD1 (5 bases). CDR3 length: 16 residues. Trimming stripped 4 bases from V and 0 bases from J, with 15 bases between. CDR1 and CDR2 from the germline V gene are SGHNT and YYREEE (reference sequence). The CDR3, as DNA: TGTGCCAGCAGCCAACGGACACGTGCTAGCACAGATACGCAGTATTTT. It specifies CASSQRTRASTDTQYF.

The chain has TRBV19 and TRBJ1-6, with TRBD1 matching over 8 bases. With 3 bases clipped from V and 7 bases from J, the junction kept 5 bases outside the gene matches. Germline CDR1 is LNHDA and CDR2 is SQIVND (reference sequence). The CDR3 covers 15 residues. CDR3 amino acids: CASSIGQGANSPLHF. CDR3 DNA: TGTGCCAGTAGTATTGGGCAGGGGGCGAATTCACCCCTCCACTTT.

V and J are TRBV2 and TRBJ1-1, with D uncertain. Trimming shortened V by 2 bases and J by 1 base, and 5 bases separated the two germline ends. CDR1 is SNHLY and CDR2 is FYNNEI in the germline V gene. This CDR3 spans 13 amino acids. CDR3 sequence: CASSESRNTEAFF. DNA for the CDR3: TGTGCCAGCAGTGAAAGCCGGAACACTGAAGCTTTCTTT.

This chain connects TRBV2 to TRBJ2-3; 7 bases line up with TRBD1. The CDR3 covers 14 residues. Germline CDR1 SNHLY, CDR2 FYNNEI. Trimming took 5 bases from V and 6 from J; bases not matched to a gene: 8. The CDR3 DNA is TGTGCCAGCAGTTCCGGGACAGCCGCCGATACGCAGTATTTT. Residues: CASSSGTAADTQYF.

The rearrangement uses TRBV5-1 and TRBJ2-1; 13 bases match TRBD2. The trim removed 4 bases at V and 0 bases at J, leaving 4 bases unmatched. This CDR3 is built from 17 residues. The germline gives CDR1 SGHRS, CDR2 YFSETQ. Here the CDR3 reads CASSQTSGRYSYNEQFF. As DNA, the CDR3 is TGCGCCAGCAGCCAGACTAGCGGGAGGTACTCCTACAATGAGCAGTTCTTC. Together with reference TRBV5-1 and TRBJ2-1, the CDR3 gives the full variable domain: KAGVTQTPRYLIKTRGQQVTLSCSPISGHRSVSWYQQTPGQGLQFLFEYFSETQRNKGNFPGRFSGRQFSNSRSEMNVSTLELGDSALYLCASSQTSGRYSYNEQFFGPGTRLTVL.

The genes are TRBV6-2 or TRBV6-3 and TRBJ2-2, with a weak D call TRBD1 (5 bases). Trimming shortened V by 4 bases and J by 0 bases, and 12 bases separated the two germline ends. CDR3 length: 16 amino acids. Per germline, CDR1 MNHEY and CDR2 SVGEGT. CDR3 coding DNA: TGTGCCAGCAGTTCGCTGGACACCTCGAACACCGGGGAGCTGTTTTTT. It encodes CASSSLDTSNTGELFF.

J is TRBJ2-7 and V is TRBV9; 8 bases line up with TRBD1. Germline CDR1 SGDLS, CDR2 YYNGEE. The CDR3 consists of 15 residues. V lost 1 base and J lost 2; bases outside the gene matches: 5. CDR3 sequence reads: CASSVTPGGAYEQYF. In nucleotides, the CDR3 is TGTGCCAGCAGCGTAACACCAGGGGGCGCCTACGAGCAGTACTTC.

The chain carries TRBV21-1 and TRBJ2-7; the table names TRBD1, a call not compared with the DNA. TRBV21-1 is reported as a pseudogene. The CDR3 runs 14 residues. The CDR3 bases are TGTGCCAGCAGCGAGCAGACAGGACTCTACGAGCAGTACTTC. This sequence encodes CASSEQTGLYEQYF.

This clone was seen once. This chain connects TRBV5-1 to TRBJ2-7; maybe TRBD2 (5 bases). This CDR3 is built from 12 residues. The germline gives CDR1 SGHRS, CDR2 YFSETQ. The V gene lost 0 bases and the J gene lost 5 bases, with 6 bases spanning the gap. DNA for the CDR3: TGCGCCAGCAGCTTGGTACTAGACGAGCAGTACTTC. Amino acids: CASSLVLDEQYF. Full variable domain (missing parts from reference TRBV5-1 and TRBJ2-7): KAGVTQTPRYLIKTRGQQVTLSCSPISGHRSVSWYQQTPGQGLQFLFEYFSETQRNKGNFPGRFSGRQFSNSRSEMNVSTLELGDSALYLCASSLVLDEQYFGPGTRLTVT.